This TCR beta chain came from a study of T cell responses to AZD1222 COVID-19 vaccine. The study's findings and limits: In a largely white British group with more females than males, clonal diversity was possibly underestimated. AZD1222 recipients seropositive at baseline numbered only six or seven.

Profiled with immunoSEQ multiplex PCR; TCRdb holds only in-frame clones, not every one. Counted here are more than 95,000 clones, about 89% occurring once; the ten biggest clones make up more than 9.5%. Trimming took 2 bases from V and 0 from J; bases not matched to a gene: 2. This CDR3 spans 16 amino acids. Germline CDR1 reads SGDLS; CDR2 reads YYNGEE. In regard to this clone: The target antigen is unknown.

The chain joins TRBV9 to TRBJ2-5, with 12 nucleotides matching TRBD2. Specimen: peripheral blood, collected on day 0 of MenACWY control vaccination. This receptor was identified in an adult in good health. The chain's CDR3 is CASSVGLAGNQETQYF. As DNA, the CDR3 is TGTGCCAGCAGCGTTGGACTAGCGGGAAACCAAGAGACCCAGTACTTC.